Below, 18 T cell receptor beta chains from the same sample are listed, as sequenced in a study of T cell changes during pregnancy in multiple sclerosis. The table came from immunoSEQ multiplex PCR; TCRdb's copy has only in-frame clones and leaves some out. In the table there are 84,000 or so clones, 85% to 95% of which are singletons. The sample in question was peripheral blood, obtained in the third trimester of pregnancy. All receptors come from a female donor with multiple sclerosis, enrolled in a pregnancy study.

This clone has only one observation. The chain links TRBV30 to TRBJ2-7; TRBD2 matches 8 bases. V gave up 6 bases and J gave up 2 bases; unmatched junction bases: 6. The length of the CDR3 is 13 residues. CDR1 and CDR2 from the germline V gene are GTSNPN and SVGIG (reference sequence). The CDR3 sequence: CACVTSGAYEQYF. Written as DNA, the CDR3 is TGTGCCTGCGTCACTAGCGGAGCCTACGAGCAGTACTTC.

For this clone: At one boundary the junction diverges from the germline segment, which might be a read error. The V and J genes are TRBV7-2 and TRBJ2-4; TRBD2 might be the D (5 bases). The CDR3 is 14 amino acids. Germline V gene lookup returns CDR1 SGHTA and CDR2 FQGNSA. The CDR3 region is CASSFGVDSQIGHF. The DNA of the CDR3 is TGTGCCAGCAGCTTCGGGGTCGATAGCCAAATTGGGCACTTC.

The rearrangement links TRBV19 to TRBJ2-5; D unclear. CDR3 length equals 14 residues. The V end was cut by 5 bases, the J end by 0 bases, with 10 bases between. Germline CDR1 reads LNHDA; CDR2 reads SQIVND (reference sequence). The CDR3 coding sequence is TGTGCCAGTAGTCGAGATATGAACCAAGAGACCCAGTACTTC. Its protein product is CASSRDMNQETQYF.

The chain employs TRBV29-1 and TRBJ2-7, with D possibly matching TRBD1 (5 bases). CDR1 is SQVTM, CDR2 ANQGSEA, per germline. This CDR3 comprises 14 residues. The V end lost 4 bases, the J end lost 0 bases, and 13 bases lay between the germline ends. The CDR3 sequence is CSVAMTVTSYEQYF. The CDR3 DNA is TGCAGCGTTGCAATGACAGTGACCTCCTACGAGCAGTACTTC.

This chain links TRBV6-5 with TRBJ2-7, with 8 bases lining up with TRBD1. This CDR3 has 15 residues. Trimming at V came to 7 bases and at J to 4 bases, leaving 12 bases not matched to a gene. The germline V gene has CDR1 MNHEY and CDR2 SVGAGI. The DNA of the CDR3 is TGTGCCAGCATTGCCGTTGGACAGGGCATTTACGAGCAGTACTTC. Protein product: CASIAVGQGIYEQYF.

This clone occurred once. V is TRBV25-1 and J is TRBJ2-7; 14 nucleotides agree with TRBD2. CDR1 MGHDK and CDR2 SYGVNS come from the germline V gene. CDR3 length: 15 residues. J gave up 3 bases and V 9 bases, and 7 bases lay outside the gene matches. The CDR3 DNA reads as TGTGCCAGTTCCGGGACTAGCGGGAGTTTCTACGAGCAGTACTTC. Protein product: CASSGTSGSFYEQYF.

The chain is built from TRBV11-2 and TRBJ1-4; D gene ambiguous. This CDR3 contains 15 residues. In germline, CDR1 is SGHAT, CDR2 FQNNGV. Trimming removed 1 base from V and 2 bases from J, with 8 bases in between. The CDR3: CASSLGSVTNEKLFF. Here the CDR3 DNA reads TGTGCCAGCAGCTTAGGATCAGTTACTAATGAAAAACTGTTTTTT.

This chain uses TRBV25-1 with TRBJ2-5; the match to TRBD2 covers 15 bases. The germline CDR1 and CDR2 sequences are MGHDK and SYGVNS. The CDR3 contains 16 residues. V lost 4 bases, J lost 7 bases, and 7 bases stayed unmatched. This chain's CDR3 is CASSGGGLAGGGTQYF. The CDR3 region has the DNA TGTGCCAGCAGTGGGGGGGGACTAGCGGGAGGTGGGACCCAGTACTTC.

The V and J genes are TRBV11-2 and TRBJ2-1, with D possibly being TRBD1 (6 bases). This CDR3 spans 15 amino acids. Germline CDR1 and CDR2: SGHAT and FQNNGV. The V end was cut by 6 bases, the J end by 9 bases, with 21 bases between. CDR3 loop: CASSTLQGISSEQFF. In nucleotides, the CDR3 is TGTGCCAGCAGTACCCTACAGGGAATAAGTAGTGAGCAGTTCTTC.

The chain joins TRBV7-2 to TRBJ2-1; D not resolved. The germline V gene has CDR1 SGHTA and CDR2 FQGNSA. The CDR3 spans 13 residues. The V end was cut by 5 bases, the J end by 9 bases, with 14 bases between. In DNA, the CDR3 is TGTGCCAGCAGCCTTGACTCTCTCGGTGAGCAGTTCTTC. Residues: CASSLDSLGEQFF.

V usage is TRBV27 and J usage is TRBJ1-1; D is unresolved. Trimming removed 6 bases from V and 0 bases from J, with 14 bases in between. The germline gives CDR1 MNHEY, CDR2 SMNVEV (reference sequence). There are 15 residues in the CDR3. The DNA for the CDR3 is TGTGCCAGCAGCGACACCGACCGATTGAACACTGAAGCTTTCTTT. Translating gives CASSDTDRLNTEAFF.

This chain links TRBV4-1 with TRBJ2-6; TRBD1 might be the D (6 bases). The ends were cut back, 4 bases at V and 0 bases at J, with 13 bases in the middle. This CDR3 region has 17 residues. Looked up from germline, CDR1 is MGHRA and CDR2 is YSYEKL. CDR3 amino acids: CASSPRDKSSGANVLTF. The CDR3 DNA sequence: TGCGCCAGCAGCCCCCGGGACAAGAGCTCTGGGGCCAACGTCCTGACTTTC.

CDR3 nucleotides: TGTGCCAGTAGTGACCAGGGGATCCCCTATGGCTACACCTTC. Protein: CASSDQGIPYGYTF. V usage is TRBV19 and J usage is TRBJ1-2, with TRBD1 as a possible D gene (6 bases). Between the trimmed V and J ends, which lost 5 bases and 4 bases, there was a span of 14 bases. The germline gives CDR1 LNHDA, CDR2 SQIVND (reference sequence). The CDR3 length is 14 residues.

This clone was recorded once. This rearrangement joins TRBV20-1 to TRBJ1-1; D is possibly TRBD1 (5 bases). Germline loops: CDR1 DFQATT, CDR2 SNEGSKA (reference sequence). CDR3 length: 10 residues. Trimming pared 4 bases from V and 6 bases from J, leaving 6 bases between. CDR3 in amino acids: CSAKGAEAFF. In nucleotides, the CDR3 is TGCAGTGCTAAAGGGGCTGAAGCTTTCTTT.

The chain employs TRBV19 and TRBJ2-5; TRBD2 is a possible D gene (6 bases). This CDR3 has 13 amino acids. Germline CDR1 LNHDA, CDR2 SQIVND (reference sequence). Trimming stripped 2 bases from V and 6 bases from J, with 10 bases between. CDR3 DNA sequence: TGTGCCAGTAGTATACGGAGGGGACAGACCCAGTACTTC. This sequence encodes CASSIRRGQTQYF.

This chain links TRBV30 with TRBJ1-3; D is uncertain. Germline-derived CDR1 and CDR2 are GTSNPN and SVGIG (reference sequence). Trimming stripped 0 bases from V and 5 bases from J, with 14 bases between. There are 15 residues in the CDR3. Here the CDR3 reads CAWSVNRGFRNTIYF. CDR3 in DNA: TGTGCCTGGAGTGTCAACAGAGGGTTCAGAAACACCATATATTTT.

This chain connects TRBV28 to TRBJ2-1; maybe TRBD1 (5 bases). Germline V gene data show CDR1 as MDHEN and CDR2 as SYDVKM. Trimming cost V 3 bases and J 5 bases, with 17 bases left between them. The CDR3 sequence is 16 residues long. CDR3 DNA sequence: TGTGCCAGCAGTTTTGGCGGTTGGGGCCGTGACAATGAGCAGTTCTTC. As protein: CASSFGGWGRDNEQFF.

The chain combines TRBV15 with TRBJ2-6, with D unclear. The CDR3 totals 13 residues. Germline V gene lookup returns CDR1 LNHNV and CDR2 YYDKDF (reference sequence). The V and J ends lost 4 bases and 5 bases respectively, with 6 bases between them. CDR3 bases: TGTGCCACCAGCACGCGCTGGGCCAACGTCCTGACTTTC. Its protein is CATSTRWANVLTF.